This is a list of T cell receptor beta chains from one sample in a study of CD8 T cells in ankylosing spondylitis. TCRdb reprocessed the 5' RACE reads with MiXCR, giving one entry per CDR3 protein. The data show about 400,000 distinct CDR3 sequences, roughly 22% seen once. Sequenced material: blood, either unsorted or a sorted T cell fraction (not recorded which). These receptors were taken from a male donor with ankylosing spondylitis or in good health (not recorded which). The CDR3 runs from the conserved cysteine through the conserved F or W. D genes are given only for firm matches. A row's size may be missing; if present it is once, few, many or a size class.

J: TRBJ2-2; length: 12; size: -; V: TRBV12-3/TRBV12-4; D: -; DNA: TGTGCCAGCATTTCGATCACCGGGGAGCTGTTTTTT; CDR3: CASISITGELFF
J: TRBJ2-1; length: 16; size: few; V: TRBV11-2; D: TRBD2; DNA: TGTGCCAGCAGCTTATTCCGCGGGGGGTTATACAATGAGCAGTTCTTC; CDR3: CASSLFRGGLYNEQFF
J: TRBJ2-1; length: 16; size: few; V: TRBV9; D: TRBD2; DNA: TGTGCCAGCAGCGACCCGACTAGCGGGGGGGCCAATGAGCAGTTCTTC; CDR3: CASSDPTSGGANEQFF
J: TRBJ2-3; length: 15; size: few; V: TRBV29-1; D: -; DNA: TGCAGCGCGCGATCGAAAACAGGGCAGGGAGATACGCAGTATTTT; CDR3: CSARSKTGQGDTQYF
J: TRBJ2-3; length: 16; size: few; V: TRBV12-3/TRBV12-4; D: TRBD2; DNA: TGTGCCAGCGCAGAAACCGGGACTAGGCGGACAGATACGCAGTATTTT; CDR3: CASAETGTRRTDTQYF
J: TRBJ2-7; length: 11; size: once; V: TRBV6-2/TRBV6-3; D: -; DNA: TGTGCCAGCATGGAATCCTACGAGCAGTACTTC; CDR3: CASMESYEQYF
J: TRBJ2-1; length: 14; size: -; V: TRBV11-2; D: -; DNA: TGTGCCAGCTATAGTGTGGGGGCGATAAATGAGCAGTTCTTC; CDR3: CASYSVGAINEQFF
J: TRBJ2-7; length: 16; size: few; V: TRBV20-1; D: -; DNA: TGCAGTGCTAGAGACCCCTTGGGGGGCTCCACCTACGAGCAGTACTTC; CDR3: CSARDPLGGSTYEQYF
J: TRBJ2-1; length: 18; size: -; V: TRBV15; D: TRBD2; DNA: TGTGCCACCAGCAGAGAAGGGGATAGCGGGGGGCTCTACAATGAGCAGTTCTTC; CDR3: CATSREGDSGGLYNEQFF
J: TRBJ2-7; length: 13; size: many; V: TRBV12-3/TRBV12-4; D: -; DNA: TGTGCCAGCAGTTTAGTCCTAACCTACGAGCAGTACTTC; CDR3: CASSLVLTYEQYF
J: TRBJ2-1; length: 16; size: few; V: TRBV6-2/TRBV6-3; D: TRBD2; DNA: TGTGCCAGCAGGCCCTCCGGGACTAGCGGCTACAATGAGCAGTTCTTC; CDR3: CASRPSGTSGYNEQFF
J: TRBJ2-7; length: 14; size: -; V: TRBV27; D: -; DNA: TGTGCCAGCAGCCACAGGGGGGGACCCTACGAGCAGTACTTC; CDR3: CASSHRGGPYEQYF
J: TRBJ1-6; length: 15; size: few; V: TRBV6-5; D: TRBD1; DNA: TGTGCCAGCAGTTACTCGGGACAGGAGAATTCACCCCTCCACTTT; CDR3: CASSYSGQENSPLHF
J: TRBJ2-3; length: 13; size: -; V: TRBV12-3/TRBV12-4; D: TRBD2; DNA: TGTGCCAGCCGGGCGGGGGGGCTAGATACGCAGTATTTT; CDR3: CASRAGGLDTQYF
J: TRBJ2-5; length: 15; size: few; V: TRBV9; D: -; DNA: TGTGCCAGCAGCGTAGTAGGTACCCCGTTGGAGACCCAGTACTTC; CDR3: CASSVVGTPLETQYF
J: TRBJ2-3; length: 14; size: few; V: TRBV6-1; D: TRBD1; DNA: TGTGCCAGCAGGACCCACAGGGGCGCAGATACGCAGTATTTT; CDR3: CASRTHRGADTQYF
J: TRBJ2-7; length: 12; size: -; V: TRBV29-1; D: -; DNA: TGCAGCGTCGAAGGGGGGCCAGGCGAGCAGTACTTC; CDR3: CSVEGGPGEQYF
J: TRBJ2-6; length: 15; size: few; V: TRBV30; D: -; DNA: TGTGCCTGGAGTGTACCGGGGGTGGGGGCCAACGTCCTGACTTTC; CDR3: CAWSVPGVGANVLTF
J: TRBJ2-7; length: 16; size: few; V: TRBV6-1; D: TRBD1; DNA: TGTGCCAGCAGTGCCCCTGACAGGGGGAATCCCTACGAGCAGTACTTC; CDR3: CASSAPDRGNPYEQYF
J: TRBJ2-1; length: 16; size: -; V: TRBV9; D: TRBD2; DNA: TGTGCCAGCAGCGTAGGTGTAGCGGGGGCCGGCGATGAGCAGTTCTTC; CDR3: CASSVGVAGAGDEQFF
J: TRBJ2-2; length: 13; size: few; V: TRBV27; D: TRBD2; DNA: TGTGCCAGCAGAGGGAGGGGATCCGGGGAGCTGTTTTTT; CDR3: CASRGRGSGELFF
J: TRBJ2-5; length: 16; size: -; V: TRBV24-1; D: -; DNA: TGTGCCACCAGTGATTCAAACCGGGACAAAGGGGAGACCCAGTACTTC; CDR3: CATSDSNRDKGETQYF
J: TRBJ2-3; length: 15; size: many; V: TRBV10-3; D: -; DNA: TGTGCCATCAGTGGCCGAGGGGATAGCACAGATACGCAGTATTTT; CDR3: CAISGRGDSTDTQYF
J: TRBJ2-7; length: 15; size: -; V: TRBV5-5; D: -; DNA: TGTGCCAGCGGGGGAGTGCCAGGTTCAACCTACGAGCAGTACTTC; CDR3: CASGGVPGSTYEQYF
J: TRBJ2-7; length: 12; size: -; V: TRBV9; D: -; DNA: TGTGCCAGCAGCGTAGGGGAAGCCGAGCAGTACTTC; CDR3: CASSVGEAEQYF
J: TRBJ2-1; length: 12; size: many; V: TRBV5-1; D: -; DNA: TGCGCCAGCAGCTTGGATGGGACTGAGCAGTTCTTC; CDR3: CASSLDGTEQFF
J: TRBJ2-1; length: 14; size: -; V: TRBV7-6; D: -; DNA: TGTGCCAGCAGCTTAACTGTGGGATACAATGAGCAGTTCTTC; CDR3: CASSLTVGYNEQFF
J: TRBJ2-1; length: 14; size: few; V: TRBV6-4; D: -; DNA: TGTGCCAGCAGTGCGGGGGCCAATTACAATGAGCAGTTCTTC; CDR3: CASSAGANYNEQFF
J: TRBJ2-7; length: 18; size: -; V: TRBV20-1; D: TRBD1; DNA: TGCAGTGCCAACACCGGAGGTGGGGACAGGGTTCTCTCCTACGAGCAGTACTTC; CDR3: CSANTGGGDRVLSYEQYF
J: TRBJ2-2; length: 17; size: few; V: TRBV6-1; D: TRBD1; DNA: TGTGCCAGCAGCCCCGGGACAGGGGCCCCGAACACCGGGGAGCTGTTTTTT; CDR3: CASSPGTGAPNTGELFF
J: TRBJ2-5; length: 13; size: few; V: TRBV6-4; D: TRBD1; DNA: TGTGCCAGCAGTGAGGACAGGTTTGGGACCCAGTACTTC; CDR3: CASSEDRFGTQYF
J: TRBJ2-3; length: 16; size: few; V: TRBV24-1; D: TRBD2; DNA: TGTGCCACCAGTGATTTAGGGACTAGCGGCCCAGATACGCAGTATTTT; CDR3: CATSDLGTSGPDTQYF
J: TRBJ2-7; length: 14; size: many; V: TRBV12-3/TRBV12-4; D: -; DNA: TGTGCCAGCAGTTTAGCGGGGGCATCCTACGAGCAGTACTTC; CDR3: CASSLAGASYEQYF
J: TRBJ2-7; length: 15; size: -; V: TRBV7-9; D: TRBD1; DNA: TGTGCCAGCAGCTCAACAAACAGGGGAACCTACGAGCAGTACTTC; CDR3: CASSSTNRGTYEQYF
J: TRBJ2-5; length: 15; size: -; V: TRBV12-3/TRBV12-4; D: TRBD1; DNA: TGTGCCAGCAGTTTTCGGACAGGGGAGCAAGAGACCCAGTACTTC; CDR3: CASSFRTGEQETQYF
J: TRBJ1-5; length: 17; size: -; V: TRBV19; D: -; DNA: TGTGCCAGTAGTAGACCCATCCCGGCGGAGAGCAATCAGCCCCAGCATTTT; CDR3: CASSRPIPAESNQPQHF
J: TRBJ2-3; length: 18; size: many; V: TRBV29-1; D: -; DNA: TGCAGCGTTGAAGATCCCGACGGGGGAACAGGGAACACAGATACGCAGTATTTT; CDR3: CSVEDPDGGTGNTDTQYF
J: TRBJ2-7; length: 15; size: few; V: TRBV5-5; D: TRBD1; DNA: TGTGCCAGCAGCCCTGGACAGGGGATTGTCTACGAGCAGTACTTC; CDR3: CASSPGQGIVYEQYF
J: TRBJ2-5; length: 10; size: many; V: TRBV25-1; D: -; DNA: TGTGCCAGCAGTGAAGAGACCCAGTACTTC; CDR3: CASSEETQYF
J: TRBJ2-5; length: 16; size: few; V: TRBV2; D: TRBD1; DNA: TGTGCCAGCACCCCAATTGGGACAGGCCCTAGGGTGGCCCAGTACTTC; CDR3: CASTPIGTGPRVAQYF
J: TRBJ2-2; length: 11; size: many; V: TRBV5-6; D: -; DNA: TGTGCCAGCAGTTTTCCCGGGGAGCTGTTTTTT; CDR3: CASSFPGELFF
J: TRBJ2-7; length: 13; size: -; V: TRBV7-9; D: -; DNA: TGTGCCAGTGGGGGGGGCATCTCCTACGAGCAGTACTTC; CDR3: CASGGGISYEQYF
J: TRBJ2-5; length: 13; size: -; V: TRBV2; D: -; DNA: TGTGCCAGTTTAGCGTCGGGGGCGGAGACCCAGTACTTC; CDR3: CASLASGAETQYF
J: TRBJ2-1; length: 14; size: -; V: TRBV29-1; D: TRBD1; DNA: TGCAGTCAAGCGGAAGGGACAGGGTCCCATGAGCAGTTCTTC; CDR3: CSQAEGTGSHEQFF
J: TRBJ2-7; length: 14; size: -; V: TRBV9; D: TRBD2; DNA: TGTGCCAGCAGCGTAGCTGGTAGCGGGGAGGAGCAGTACTTC; CDR3: CASSVAGSGEEQYF
J: TRBJ2-3; length: 16; size: many; V: TRBV10-3; D: -; DNA: TGTGCCATTTCGCCGCTAACAGGGACAAGCACAGATACGCAGTATTTT; CDR3: CAISPLTGTSTDTQYF
J: TRBJ2-5; length: 15; size: -; V: TRBV5-5; D: -; DNA: TGTGCCAGCAGCTTGGTGGCGGGGTACCAAGAGACCCAGTACTTC; CDR3: CASSLVAGYQETQYF
J: TRBJ2-5; length: 19; size: -; V: TRBV28; D: TRBD2; DNA: TGTGCCAGCAGTTTACCTGGGGTAGCGGGGGGCCCCTCCCAAGAGACCCAGTACTTC; CDR3: CASSLPGVAGGPSQETQYF
J: TRBJ2-1; length: 17; size: many; V: TRBV9; D: -; DNA: TGTGCCAGCAGCGTAGTTCCGGCTACTGGTTCCTACAATGAGCAGTTCTTC; CDR3: CASSVVPATGSYNEQFF
J: TRBJ2-7; length: 15; size: -; V: TRBV7-9; D: -; DNA: TGTGCCAGCAGCTTACAAGACTCCCGGGGGTACGAGCAGTACTTC; CDR3: CASSLQDSRGYEQYF
J: TRBJ2-7; length: 18; size: many; V: TRBV5-1; D: TRBD1; DNA: TGCGCCAGCAGCTTGGATCTTATTGTTGGGACAGGGGCCTACGAGCAGTACTTC; CDR3: CASSLDLIVGTGAYEQYF
J: TRBJ1-4; length: 15; size: few; V: TRBV5-1; D: -; DNA: TGCGCCAGCAGCTTGGCTGTCAGATCTAATGAAAAACTGTTTTTT; CDR3: CASSLAVRSNEKLFF
J: TRBJ1-2; length: 13; size: -; V: TRBV6-1; D: -; DNA: TGTGCCAGCAGCCCGACAGAAAACTATGGCTACACCTTC; CDR3: CASSPTENYGYTF
J: TRBJ1-1; length: 11; size: -; V: TRBV27; D: -; DNA: TGTGCCAGCAGTTACGCAGGTGAAGCTTTCTTT; CDR3: CASSYAGEAFF
J: TRBJ2-5; length: 15; size: few; V: TRBV12-3/TRBV12-4; D: -; DNA: TGTGCCAGCAGTTTCGCCGGTCCGGGGCTAGAGACCCAGTACTTC; CDR3: CASSFAGPGLETQYF
J: TRBJ1-1; length: 14; size: -; V: TRBV12-3/TRBV12-4; D: -; DNA: TGTGCCAGCAGTTTTGGGCGGTTGGGGACTGAAGCTTTCTTT; CDR3: CASSFGRLGTEAFF
J: TRBJ2-3; length: 15; size: few; V: TRBV28; D: -; DNA: TGTGCCAGCAGTTTCACAGGGAGGCGGGCAGATACGCAGTATTTT; CDR3: CASSFTGRRADTQYF
J: TRBJ2-3; length: 16; size: -; V: TRBV29-1; D: TRBD2; DNA: TGCAGCGTTGAAGATGGGGGACTAGCGGGCACAGATACGCAGTATTTT; CDR3: CSVEDGGLAGTDTQYF
J: TRBJ2-2; length: 15; size: -; V: TRBV4-2; D: TRBD1; DNA: TGTGCCAGCAGCACACTAGCGACAGGGGGCGGGGAGCTGTTTTTT; CDR3: CASSTLATGGGELFF
J: TRBJ2-7; length: 13; size: -; V: TRBV27; D: -; DNA: TGTGCCAGCAGTTCACGGGACAACTACGAGCAGTACTTC; CDR3: CASSSRDNYEQYF